This T cell receptor beta chain was retrieved from a study of blood T cells in healthy people across ages. A J-beta primer mix and a sample-barcoded 5' primer were used in a second PCR of roughly 6 to 11 cycles. One entry per CDR3 protein results from TCRdb running MiXCR on the 5' RACE reads. The sample records fewer than 700,000 distinct CDR3 sequences, around 41% being singletons. Samples had at least 6.5 million PBMCs isolated from them. The material sequenced was blood. The sequence came from an elderly man in good health.

CDR3 sequence: CASSYTTGANAEQFF. CDR3 in DNA: TGTGCCAGCAGCTACACGACAGGGGCGAATGCTGAGCAGTTCTTC. The chain recombines TRBV7-2 with TRBJ2-1; 8 bases line up with TRBD1. With V trimmed by 4 bases and J by 9 bases, 11 bases remained unmatched. Looked up from germline, CDR1 is SGHTA and CDR2 is FQGNSA. The CDR3 sequence is 15 residues long.